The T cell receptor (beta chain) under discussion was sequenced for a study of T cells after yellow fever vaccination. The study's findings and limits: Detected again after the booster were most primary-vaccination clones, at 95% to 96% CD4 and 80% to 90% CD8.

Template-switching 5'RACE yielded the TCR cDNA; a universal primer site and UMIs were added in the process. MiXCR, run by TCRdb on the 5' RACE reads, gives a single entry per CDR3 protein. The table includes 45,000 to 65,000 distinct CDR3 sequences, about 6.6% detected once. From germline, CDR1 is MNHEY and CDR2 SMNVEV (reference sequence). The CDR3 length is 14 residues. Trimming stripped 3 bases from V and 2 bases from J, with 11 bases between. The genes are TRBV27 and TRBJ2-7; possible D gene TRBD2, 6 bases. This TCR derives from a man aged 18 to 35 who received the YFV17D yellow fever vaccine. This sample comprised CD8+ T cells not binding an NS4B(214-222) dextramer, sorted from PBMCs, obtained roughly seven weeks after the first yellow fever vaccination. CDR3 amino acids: CASSFFGGPYEQYF. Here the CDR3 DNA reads TGTGCCAGCAGTTTTTTCGGGGGACCCTACGAGCAGTACTTC.